This T cell receptor delta chain originates from a study of γδ T cells in repeated Plasmodium falciparum infection. At the level of the study: Each infection was followed by sampling at 21 days, plus baseline and some pre-infection draws.

A remark on this clone: No antigen is known for it. Since a far larger clone is one base different, this is likely a read error. Different DNA sequences within this sample yield the same CDR3.

Germline V gene sequence: CDR1 TSWWSYY, CDR2 QGS. This CDR3 has 17 amino acids. With 0 bases clipped from V and 2 bases from J, the junction kept 8 bases outside the gene matches. The study's findings and limits: Repeated controlled infections reportedly drove waves of new clonotype selection in Vdelta2-negative, mostly Vdelta1+, gammadelta repertoires.

Gammadelta T cells were flow-sorted from PBMC into Vgamma9/Vdelta2+ and Vdelta2-negative populations for bulk analysis. Sequencing covered both gamma and delta TCR chains per sample. TCRdb re-called the multiplex PCR reads with CATT. Among about 48,000 delta-chain clones, 1.6% were seen once, and the ten largest hold about 8.6%. Sequencing was performed on gamma-delta T cells from blood. The J gene is TRDJ1, the V gene TRDV1; TRDD3 aligns across 8 bases. The J gene was missing in TCRdb and was found by matching the end of the DNA to germline. The TCR originated in a pool of human donors (malaria-infected and uninfected, not separated). In nucleotides, the CDR3 is TGTGCTCTTGGGGAACTGACGATGGGGGATGGGACCGATAAACTCATCTTT. It specifies CALGELTMGDGTDKLIF.